These 4 T cell receptor beta chains share one sample of origin, sequenced in a study of long-term antiretroviral therapy in people with HIV. Researchers ran immunoSEQ v3.0 at survey level. TCRdb's copy holds only in-frame clones and misses some; the assay was immunoSEQ multiplex PCR. The table includes roughly 30,000 clones, about 96% detected once. The sequencing here drew on unsorted PBMCs, taken roughly 6.2 years after starting antiretroviral therapy. The receptors stem from a man between 25 and 39 years old with HIV.

The V call is TRBV9, the J call TRBJ2-5, with D perhaps matching TRBD2 (6 bases). This CDR3 contains 15 residues. The germline CDR1 and CDR2 sequences are SGDLS and YYNGEE. V lost 1 base and J lost 5, with 15 bases in between. CDR3 amino acids: CASSVSSLAPETQYF. The CDR3 DNA follows: TGTGCCAGCAGCGTAAGTAGCCTAGCGCCGGAGACCCAGTACTTC.

This chain uses TRBV21-1 with TRBJ1-3; TRBD1, the table's D call, lacks a check against the DNA. TRBV21-1 is tagged as a pseudogene. The CDR3 runs to 18 residues. In DNA form, the CDR3 reads TGTGCCAGCAGCAAAGATTTAACGCGGACAGGGGGCGAAAACACCATATATTTT. Its translation is CASSKDLTRTGGENTIYF.

The V call is TRBV19, the J call TRBJ1-2; tentatively, D is TRBD1 (6 bases). The CDR3 is 14 residues long. Germline CDR1 is LNHDA and CDR2 is SQIVND (reference sequence). Trimming took 1 base from V and 3 from J, leaving 9 bases between them. This CDR3 reads CASSIAAGDYGYTF. CDR3 sequence (DNA): TGTGCCAGTAGTATAGCGGCAGGGGACTATGGCTACACCTTC.

The chain couples TRBV27 to TRBJ2-3; 7 bases fit TRBD2. J was trimmed by 6 bases and V by 8 bases; bases with no gene match: 8. The CDR3 has 13 residues. Per the germline V gene, CDR1 is MNHEY and CDR2 is SMNVEV (reference sequence). The CDR3 region has the DNA TGTGCCAGCCGCGCGCGGGGGTGGGATACGCAGTATTTT. It codes for CASRARGWDTQYF.